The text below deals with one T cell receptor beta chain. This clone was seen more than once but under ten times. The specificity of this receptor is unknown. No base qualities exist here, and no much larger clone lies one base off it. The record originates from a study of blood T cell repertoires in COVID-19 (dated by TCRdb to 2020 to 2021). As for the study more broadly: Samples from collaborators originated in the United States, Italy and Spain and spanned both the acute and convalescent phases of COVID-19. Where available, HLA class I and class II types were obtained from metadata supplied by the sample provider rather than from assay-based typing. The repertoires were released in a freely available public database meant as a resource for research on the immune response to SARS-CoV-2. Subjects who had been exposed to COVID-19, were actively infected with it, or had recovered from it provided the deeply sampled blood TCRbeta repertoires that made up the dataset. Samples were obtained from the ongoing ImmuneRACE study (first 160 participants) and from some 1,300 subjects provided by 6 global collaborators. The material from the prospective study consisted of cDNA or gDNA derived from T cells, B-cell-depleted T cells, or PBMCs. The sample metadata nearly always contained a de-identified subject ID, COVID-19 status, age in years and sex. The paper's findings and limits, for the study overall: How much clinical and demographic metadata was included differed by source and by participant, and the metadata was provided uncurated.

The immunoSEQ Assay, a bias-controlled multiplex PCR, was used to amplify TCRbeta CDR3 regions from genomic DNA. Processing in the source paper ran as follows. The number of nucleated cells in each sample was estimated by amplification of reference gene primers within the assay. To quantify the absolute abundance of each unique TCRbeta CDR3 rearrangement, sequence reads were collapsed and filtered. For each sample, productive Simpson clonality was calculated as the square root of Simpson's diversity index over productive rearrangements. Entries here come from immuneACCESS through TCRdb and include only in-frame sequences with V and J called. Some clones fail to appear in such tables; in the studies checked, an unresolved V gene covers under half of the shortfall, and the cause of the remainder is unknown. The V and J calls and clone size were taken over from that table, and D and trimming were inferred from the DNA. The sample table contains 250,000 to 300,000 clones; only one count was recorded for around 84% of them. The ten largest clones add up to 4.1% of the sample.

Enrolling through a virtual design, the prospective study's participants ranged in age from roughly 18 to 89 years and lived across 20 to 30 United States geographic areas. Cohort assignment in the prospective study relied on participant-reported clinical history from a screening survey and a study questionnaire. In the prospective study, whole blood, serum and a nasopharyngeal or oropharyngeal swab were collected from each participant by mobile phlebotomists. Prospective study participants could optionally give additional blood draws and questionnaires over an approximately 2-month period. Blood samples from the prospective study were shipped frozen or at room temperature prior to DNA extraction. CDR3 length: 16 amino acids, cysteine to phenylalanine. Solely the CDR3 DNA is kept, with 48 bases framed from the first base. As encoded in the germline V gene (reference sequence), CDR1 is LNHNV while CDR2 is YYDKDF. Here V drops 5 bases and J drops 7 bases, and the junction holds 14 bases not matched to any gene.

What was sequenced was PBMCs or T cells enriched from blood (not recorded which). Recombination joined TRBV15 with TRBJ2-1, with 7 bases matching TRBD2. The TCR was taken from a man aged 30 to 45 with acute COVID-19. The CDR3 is CATSAMGLLGLNEQFF. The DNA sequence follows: TGTGCCACCAGCGCAATGGGACTATTGGGCCTAAATGAGCAGTTCTTC.